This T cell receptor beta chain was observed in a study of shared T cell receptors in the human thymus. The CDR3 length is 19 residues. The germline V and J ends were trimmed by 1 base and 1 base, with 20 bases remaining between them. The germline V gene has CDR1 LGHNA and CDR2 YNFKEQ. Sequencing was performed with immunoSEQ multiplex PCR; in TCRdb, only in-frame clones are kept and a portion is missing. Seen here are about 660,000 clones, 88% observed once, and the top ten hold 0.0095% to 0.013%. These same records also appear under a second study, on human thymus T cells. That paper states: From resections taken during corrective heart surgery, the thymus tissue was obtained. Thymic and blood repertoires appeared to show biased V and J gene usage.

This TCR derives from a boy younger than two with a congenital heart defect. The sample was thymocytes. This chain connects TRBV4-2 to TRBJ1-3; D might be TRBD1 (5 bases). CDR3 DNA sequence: TGTGCCAGCAGCCAAGTATGGCCCCGGGGGAAAGGTTCTGGAAACACCATATATTTT. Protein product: CASSQVWPRGKGSGNTIYF.